A selection of T cell receptor beta chains follows, all from one sample in a study of T cells in Graves' hyperthyroidism and ophthalmopathy. TCRdb re-called the multiplex PCR reads through MiXCR, storing one row per CDR3 protein. The sample holds hundreds of thousands of distinct CDR3 sequences, approximately 14% seen once. The material sequenced was blood. These receptors were collected from a woman between 50 and 59 years old with Graves' ophthalmopathy. The CDR3 runs from the conserved cysteine through the conserved F or W. Fields, in order: J gene, V gene, D gene, clone size, CDR3 protein, CDR3 DNA. The D gene is left open where the match is weak. Rows give clone size only sometimes, using once, few, many, or a class for an expanded clone.

j_call: TRBJ2-1; v_call: TRBV11-1; d_call: TRBD2; clone_size: many; cdr3_aa: CASSLLHKGTTYNEQFF; cdr3_nt: TGTGCCAGCAGCTTACTACATAAAGGGACTACATACAATGAGCAGTTCTTC
j_call: TRBJ1-1; v_call: TRBV14; d_call: .; clone_size: .; cdr3_aa: CASSQLSVTEAFF; cdr3_nt: TGTGCCAGCAGCCAATTGTCCGTCACTGAAGCTTTCTTT
j_call: TRBJ2-1; v_call: TRBV6-2/TRBV6-3; d_call: .; clone_size: few; cdr3_aa: CASSQGLARNEQFF; cdr3_nt: TGTGCCAGCTCCCAAGGCCTAGCCCGAAATGAGCAGTTCTTC
j_call: TRBJ2-7; v_call: TRBV7-7; d_call: TRBD2; clone_size: .; cdr3_aa: CASSSNFGGANEQYF; cdr3_nt: TGTGCTAGCAGCTCTAACTTCGGGGGGGCCAACGAGCAGTACTTC
j_call: TRBJ1-4; v_call: TRBV24-1; d_call: TRBD1; clone_size: .; cdr3_aa: CAPTPFRDRGATNEKLFF; cdr3_nt: TGTGCCCCCACCCCCTTCCGGGACAGGGGGGCAACTAATGAAAAACTGTTTTTT
j_call: TRBJ2-7; v_call: TRBV20-1; d_call: TRBD2; clone_size: many; cdr3_aa: CSARSPGLAGNEQYF; cdr3_nt: TGCAGTGCTAGATCCCCGGGACTAGCGGGAAACGAGCAGTACTTC
j_call: TRBJ2-7; v_call: TRBV7-9; d_call: .; clone_size: .; cdr3_aa: CASSSETDTSYEQYF; cdr3_nt: TGTGCCAGCAGCTCAGAAACTGATACCTCCTACGAGCAGTACTTC
j_call: TRBJ2-7; v_call: TRBV20-1; d_call: .; clone_size: many; cdr3_aa: CSARGLLLNYEQYF; cdr3_nt: TGCAGTGCTAGGGGACTCCTTTTGAACTACGAGCAGTACTTC
j_call: TRBJ2-3; v_call: TRBV9; d_call: .; clone_size: many; cdr3_aa: CASSGGGSTDTQYF; cdr3_nt: TGCGCCAGCAGCGGAGGTGGGAGCACAGATACGCAGTATTTT
j_call: TRBJ1-5; v_call: TRBV6-2/TRBV6-3; d_call: .; clone_size: few; cdr3_aa: CASRHGDQPQHF; cdr3_nt: TGTGCCAGCAGACACGGAGATCAGCCCCAGCATTTT
j_call: TRBJ2-3; v_call: TRBV29-1; d_call: .; clone_size: few; cdr3_aa: CSVEGLSTDTQYF; cdr3_nt: TGCAGCGTTGAGGGACTCAGCACAGATACGCAGTATTTT
j_call: TRBJ2-2; v_call: TRBV6-1; d_call: TRBD2; clone_size: .; cdr3_aa: CASRGGRATGELFF; cdr3_nt: TGTGCCAGCAGGGGGGGGAGGGCAACCGGGGAGCTGTTTTTT
j_call: TRBJ2-3; v_call: TRBV28; d_call: TRBD2; clone_size: many; cdr3_aa: CASSLLAGRTDTQYF; cdr3_nt: TGTGCCAGCAGTTTATTAGCGGGTCGCACAGATACGCAGTATTTT
j_call: TRBJ1-2; v_call: TRBV28; d_call: .; clone_size: many; cdr3_aa: CASSLLGFYGYTF; cdr3_nt: TGTGCCAGCAGCCTTTTGGGATTCTATGGCTACACCTTC
j_call: TRBJ2-7; v_call: TRBV7-9; d_call: .; clone_size: many; cdr3_aa: CASSLRDKNYEQYF; cdr3_nt: TGTGCCAGCAGCTTAAGGGACAAAAATTACGAGCAGTACTTC
j_call: TRBJ2-3; v_call: TRBV28; d_call: TRBD2; clone_size: many; cdr3_aa: CASSFSLAGPTDTQYF; cdr3_nt: TGTGCCAGCAGTTTTTCACTAGCGGGACCCACAGATACGCAGTATTTT
j_call: TRBJ1-3; v_call: TRBV5-1; d_call: .; clone_size: many; cdr3_aa: CASSLGDQGPTGNTIYF; cdr3_nt: TGCGCCAGCAGCTTGGGGGACCAGGGTCCTACTGGAAACACCATATATTTT
j_call: TRBJ2-5; v_call: TRBV5-1; d_call: .; clone_size: .; cdr3_aa: CASSFYGTDQETQYF; cdr3_nt: TGCGCCAGCAGCTTCTACGGGACCGACCAAGAGACCCAGTACTTC
j_call: TRBJ1-5; v_call: TRBV28; d_call: TRBD1; clone_size: many; cdr3_aa: CASSPATGNQPQHF; cdr3_nt: TGTGCCAGCAGCCCCGCGACAGGGAATCAGCCCCAGCATTTT
j_call: TRBJ2-3; v_call: TRBV3-1; d_call: TRBD2; clone_size: .; cdr3_aa: CASSRRLAGELGTDTQYF; cdr3_nt: TGTGCCAGCAGCCGCCGTCTAGCGGGAGAGCTTGGCACAGATACGCAGTATTTT
j_call: TRBJ2-7; v_call: TRBV7-9; d_call: TRBD1; clone_size: .; cdr3_aa: CASSSPGQVIDEQYF; cdr3_nt: TGTGCCAGCAGCTCACCGGGACAGGTAATCGACGAGCAGTACTTC
j_call: TRBJ2-3; v_call: TRBV6-1; d_call: .; clone_size: many; cdr3_aa: CASSESGRGTQYF; cdr3_nt: TGTGCCAGCAGTGAATCCGGGCGGGGTACGCAGTATTTT
j_call: TRBJ2-1; v_call: TRBV28; d_call: TRBD2; clone_size: few; cdr3_aa: CASSLWPGGRNEQFF; cdr3_nt: TGTGCCAGCAGTTTATGGCCGGGAGGGCGCAATGAGCAGTTCTTC
j_call: TRBJ2-3; v_call: TRBV20-1; d_call: TRBD2; clone_size: many; cdr3_aa: CSARAGGLYTQYF; cdr3_nt: TGCAGTGCTAGAGCGGGAGGTCTCTATACGCAGTATTTT
j_call: TRBJ2-7; v_call: TRBV5-1; d_call: TRBD2; clone_size: many; cdr3_aa: CASSPGLAGGLYEQYF; cdr3_nt: TGCGCCAGCAGCCCCGGACTAGCGGGAGGCCTTTACGAGCAGTACTTC
j_call: TRBJ2-3; v_call: TRBV3-1; d_call: TRBD1; clone_size: many; cdr3_aa: CASSLWWTGGLDGTDTQYF; cdr3_nt: TGTGCCAGCAGCCTTTGGTGGACAGGGGGTCTGGATGGGACAGATACGCAGTATTTT
j_call: TRBJ2-1; v_call: TRBV4-2; d_call: TRBD2; clone_size: many; cdr3_aa: CASSQVLQRLAGTGYEQFF; cdr3_nt: TGTGCCAGCAGCCAAGTGCTTCAAAGACTAGCGGGTACAGGCTATGAGCAGTTCTTC
j_call: TRBJ1-2; v_call: TRBV5-1; d_call: TRBD1; clone_size: few; cdr3_aa: CASSLAAGGDGYTF; cdr3_nt: TGCGCCAGCAGCTTGGCCGCAGGGGGCGATGGCTACACCTTC
j_call: TRBJ1-2; v_call: TRBV28; d_call: .; clone_size: many; cdr3_aa: CASSLQGFDYGYTF; cdr3_nt: TGTGCCAGCAGTTTACAGGGTTTCGACTATGGCTACACCTTC
j_call: TRBJ2-7; v_call: TRBV25-1; d_call: TRBD1; clone_size: .; cdr3_aa: CASSGQDRVESEQYF; cdr3_nt: TGTGCCAGCAGTGGCCAGGACAGGGTTGAGAGCGAGCAGTACTTC
j_call: TRBJ1-5; v_call: TRBV7-2; d_call: TRBD1; clone_size: many; cdr3_aa: CASSLLLTGGVQPQHF; cdr3_nt: TGTGCCAGCAGCTTATTACTCACAGGGGGAGTTCAGCCCCAGCATTTT
j_call: TRBJ2-7; v_call: TRBV28; d_call: .; clone_size: many; cdr3_aa: CASSLYNTGIPYSYEQYF; cdr3_nt: TGTGCCAGCAGTTTATACAACACAGGGATCCCATACTCCTACGAGCAGTACTTC
j_call: TRBJ1-2; v_call: TRBV7-2; d_call: .; clone_size: many; cdr3_aa: CASSTPGPDYGYTF; cdr3_nt: TGTGCCAGCAGCACGCCGGGACCGGACTATGGCTACACCTTC
j_call: TRBJ2-7; v_call: TRBV4-3; d_call: .; clone_size: .; cdr3_aa: CASSQERDASYEQYF; cdr3_nt: TGCGCCAGCAGCCAAGAACGGGATGCCTCCTACGAGCAGTACTTC
j_call: TRBJ2-7; v_call: TRBV4-1; d_call: .; clone_size: many; cdr3_aa: CASSRHTAYEQYF; cdr3_nt: TGCGCCAGCAGCCGCCATACAGCTTACGAGCAGTACTTC
j_call: TRBJ1-2; v_call: TRBV11-2; d_call: .; clone_size: many; cdr3_aa: CASSLGSGPTYGYTF; cdr3_nt: TGTGCCAGCAGCTTAGGGTCGGGACCGACCTATGGCTACACCTTC
j_call: TRBJ2-7; v_call: TRBV25-1; d_call: .; clone_size: many; cdr3_aa: CASSEHSLYSYEQYF; cdr3_nt: TGTGCCAGCAGTGAACATAGCCTATACTCCTACGAGCAGTACTTC
j_call: TRBJ2-7; v_call: TRBV28; d_call: TRBD2; clone_size: many; cdr3_aa: CASSSKLAGAPYEQYF; cdr3_nt: TGTGCCAGCAGTTCCAAACTAGCGGGGGCACCCTACGAGCAGTACTTC
j_call: TRBJ2-5; v_call: TRBV28; d_call: .; clone_size: many; cdr3_aa: CASSPGQRGQETQYF; cdr3_nt: TGTGCCAGCAGCCCGGGACAGCGGGGGCAAGAGACCCAGTACTTC
j_call: TRBJ2-4; v_call: TRBV4-3; d_call: .; clone_size: .; cdr3_aa: CASSQVGLPKNIQYF; cdr3_nt: TGCGCCAGCAGCCAAGTAGGATTACCCAAAAACATTCAGTACTTC
j_call: TRBJ2-3; v_call: TRBV3-1; d_call: TRBD2; clone_size: many; cdr3_aa: CASSLTGTRKTDTQYF; cdr3_nt: TGTGCCAGCAGCCTTACCGGGACTAGAAAAACAGATACGCAGTATTTT
j_call: TRBJ2-7; v_call: TRBV4-1; d_call: .; clone_size: many; cdr3_aa: CASSQVQGEQYF; cdr3_nt: TGCGCCAGCAGCCAAGTACAGGGTGAGCAGTACTTC
j_call: TRBJ2-7; v_call: TRBV11-2; d_call: .; clone_size: many; cdr3_aa: CASSFYRDETYEQYF; cdr3_nt: TGTGCCAGCAGCTTTTACCGGGACGAAACCTACGAGCAGTACTTC
j_call: TRBJ2-3; v_call: TRBV20-1; d_call: TRBD2; clone_size: many; cdr3_aa: CSARGLAGVGGTDTQYF; cdr3_nt: TGCAGTGCGAGGGGACTAGCGGGAGTTGGGGGCACAGATACGCAGTATTTT